This T cell receptor (beta chain) stems from a study of blood T cell repertoires in COVID-19. Study-level background: Some COVID-19 samples were acute and others convalescent; all came from the United States, Italy and Spain.

CDR3 size: 13 residues. Germline V lookup: CDR1 GTSNPN, CDR2 SVGIG (reference sequence). The V end lost 4 bases, the J end lost 8 bases, and 17 bases lay between the germline ends. The repertoire was sequenced with immunoSEQ multiplex PCR; TCRdb's copy has only in-frame clones and lacks some. This table has 250,000 or so clones, 80% to 90% appearing once. Participants were aged 18 to 89 years, lived in about two dozen US areas, and enrolled virtually. Participants' reported clinical history set cohort assignment. The sample comprised PBMCs or T cells enriched from blood (not recorded which). This clonotype originated in a man aged 40-50 years who had recovered from COVID-19. V gene TRBV30 combines with J gene TRBJ1-2; D is unresolved. The CDR3 reads CAWTITGMGGYTF. As DNA, the CDR3 is TGTGCCTGGACCATAACGGGGATGGGGGGCTACACCTTC.